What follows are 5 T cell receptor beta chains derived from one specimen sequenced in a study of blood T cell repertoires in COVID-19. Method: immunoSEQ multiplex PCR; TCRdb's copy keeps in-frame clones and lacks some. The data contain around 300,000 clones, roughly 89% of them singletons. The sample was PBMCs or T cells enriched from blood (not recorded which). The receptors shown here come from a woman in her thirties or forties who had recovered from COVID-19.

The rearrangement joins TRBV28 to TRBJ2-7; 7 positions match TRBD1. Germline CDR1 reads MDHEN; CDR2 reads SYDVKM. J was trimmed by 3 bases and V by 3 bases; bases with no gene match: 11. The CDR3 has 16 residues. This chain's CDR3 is CASSLTGPNGNYEQYF. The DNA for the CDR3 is TGTGCCAGCAGTTTGACAGGGCCTAACGGGAACTACGAGCAGTACTTC.

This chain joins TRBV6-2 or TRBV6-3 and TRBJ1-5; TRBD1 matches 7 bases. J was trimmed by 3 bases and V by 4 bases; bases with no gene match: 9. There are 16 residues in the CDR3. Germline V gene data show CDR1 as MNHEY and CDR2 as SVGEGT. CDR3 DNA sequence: TGTGCCAGCAGTTCGGCCGGGACAGCATACAATCAGCCCCAGCATTTT. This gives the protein CASSSAGTAYNQPQHF.

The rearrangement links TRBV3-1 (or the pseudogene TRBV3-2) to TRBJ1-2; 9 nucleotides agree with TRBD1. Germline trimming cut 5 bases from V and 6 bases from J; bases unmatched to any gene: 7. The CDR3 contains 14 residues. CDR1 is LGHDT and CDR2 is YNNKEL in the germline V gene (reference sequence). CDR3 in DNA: TGTGCCAGCAGCGGAGGGACAGGGCGGAATGGCTACACCTTC. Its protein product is CASSGGTGRNGYTF.

CDR3 coding DNA: TGTGCCAGCAGCTTAGAAAAGGGACAGGGGACGGGAAACACCATATATTTT. Protein sequence: CASSLEKGQGTGNTIYF. The chain links TRBV11-3 to TRBJ1-3; TRBD1 matches 10 bases. CDR3 size: 17 residues. V dropped 0 bases and J dropped 4; count of bases not matched to a gene: 6. From germline, CDR1 is SGHNT and CDR2 YENEEA.

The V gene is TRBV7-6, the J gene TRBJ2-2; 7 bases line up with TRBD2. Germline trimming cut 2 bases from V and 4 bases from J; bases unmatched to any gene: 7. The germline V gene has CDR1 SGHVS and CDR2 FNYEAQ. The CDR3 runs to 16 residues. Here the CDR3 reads CASSLKGRGSTGELFF. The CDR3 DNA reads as TGTGCCAGCAGCTTAAAGGGGAGGGGCAGCACCGGGGAGCTGTTTTTT.